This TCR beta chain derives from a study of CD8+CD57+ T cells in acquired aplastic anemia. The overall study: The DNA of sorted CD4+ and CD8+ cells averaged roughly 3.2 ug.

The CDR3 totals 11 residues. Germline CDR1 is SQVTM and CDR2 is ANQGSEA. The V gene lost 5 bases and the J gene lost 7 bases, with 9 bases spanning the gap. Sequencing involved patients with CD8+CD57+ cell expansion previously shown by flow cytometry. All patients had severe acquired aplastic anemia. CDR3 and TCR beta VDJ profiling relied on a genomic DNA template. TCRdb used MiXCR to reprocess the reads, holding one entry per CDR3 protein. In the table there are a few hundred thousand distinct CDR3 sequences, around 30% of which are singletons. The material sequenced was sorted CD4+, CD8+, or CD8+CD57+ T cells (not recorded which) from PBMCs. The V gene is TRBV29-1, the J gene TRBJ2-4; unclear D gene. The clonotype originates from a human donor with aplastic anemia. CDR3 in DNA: TGCAGCGTTAACACCGGGAACATTCAGTACTTC. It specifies CSVNTGNIQYF.